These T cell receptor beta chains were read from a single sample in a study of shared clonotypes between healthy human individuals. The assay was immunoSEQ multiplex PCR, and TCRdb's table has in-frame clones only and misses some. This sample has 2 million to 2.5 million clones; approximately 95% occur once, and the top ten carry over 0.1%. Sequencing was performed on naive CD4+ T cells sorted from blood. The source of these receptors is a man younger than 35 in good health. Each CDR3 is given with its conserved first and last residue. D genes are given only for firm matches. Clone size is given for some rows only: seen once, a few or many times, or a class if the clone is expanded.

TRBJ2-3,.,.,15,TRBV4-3,CASSWIGTLADTQYF,TGCGCCAGCAGCTGGATAGGAACTCTGGCAGATACGCAGTATTTT
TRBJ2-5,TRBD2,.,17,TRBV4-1,CASSPPRGLAGDETQYF,TGCGCCAGCAGCCCCCCGAGGGGACTAGCGGGGGACGAGACCCAGTACTTC
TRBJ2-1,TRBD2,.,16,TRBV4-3,CASSLEGLAGYNEQFF,TGCGCCAGCAGCCTCGAGGGACTAGCGGGGTACAATGAGCAGTTCTTC
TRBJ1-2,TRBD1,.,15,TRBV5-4,CASSLGPGGNYGYTF,TGTGCCAGCAGCTTGGGACCAGGGGGGAACTATGGCTACACCTTC
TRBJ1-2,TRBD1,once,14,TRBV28,CASSSTGGGYGYTF,TGTGCCAGCAGTTCAACAGGGGGCGGGTATGGCTACACCTTC
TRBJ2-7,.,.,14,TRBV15,CATSRDHGPYEQYF,TGTGCCACCAGCAGAGACCATGGCCCCTACGAGCAGTACTTC
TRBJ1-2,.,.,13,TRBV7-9,CASSLGPGHGYTF,TGTGCCAGCAGCTTAGGGCCAGGCCATGGCTACACCTTC
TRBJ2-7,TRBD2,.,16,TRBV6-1,CASSEKEAGGTYEQYF,TGTGCCAGCAGTGAAAAAGAAGCGGGAGGGACCTACGAGCAGTACTTC
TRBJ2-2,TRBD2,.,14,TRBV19,CAVTSGRGSGELFF,TGTGCCGTGACTAGCGGGAGAGGATCCGGGGAGCTGTTTTTT
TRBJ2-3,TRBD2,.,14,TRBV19,CASNPGLAADTQYF,TGTGCCAGTAATCCGGGACTAGCGGCAGATACGCAGTATTTT
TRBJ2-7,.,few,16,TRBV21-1,CASSKEGTGGTYEQYF,TGTGCCAGCAGCAAAGAAGGGACAGGGGGAACCTACGAGCAGTACTTC
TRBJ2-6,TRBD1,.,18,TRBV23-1,CASSRRTGEVPGANVLTF,TGCGCCAGCAGTCGCAGGACAGGGGAGGTGCCTGGGGCCAACGTCCTGACTTTC
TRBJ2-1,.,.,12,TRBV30,CAWRWRVNEQFF,TGTGCCTGGAGATGGAGGGTCAATGAGCAGTTCTTC
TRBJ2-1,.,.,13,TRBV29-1,CSVGGLKTNEQFF,TGCAGCGTTGGGGGATTGAAGACGAATGAGCAGTTCTTC
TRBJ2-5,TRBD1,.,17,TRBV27,CASSLSTGTGGRETQYF,TGTGCCAGCAGTTTATCGACAGGGACAGGTGGGAGGGAGACCCAGTACTTC
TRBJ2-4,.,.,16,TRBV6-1,CASSEAVRSPWNIQYF,TGTGCCAGCAGTGAAGCGGTCAGGAGCCCTTGGAACATTCAGTACTTC